This record concerns one T cell receptor (beta chain) sequence. No antigen is known for it. Trimming cost V 4 bases and J 2 bases; bases outside gene matches: 5. CDR1 is KGHSH, CDR2 LQKENI, per germline. This CDR3 is built from 17 residues. This entry belongs to a study of T cell responses to AZD1222 COVID-19 vaccine. In the study overall: Investigators merged groups given second doses at roughly 4 or roughly 12 weeks.

Study conclusions and caveats: It should be noted that donors were predominantly white British and more often female, and clonal diversity was possibly underestimated. Two AZD1222 administrations were followed by greater Spike-specific TCR breadth and depth. Regions 160-218 and 743-854 dominated among vaccine-associated CD4 TCRs spanning spike.

Clones were sequenced by immunoSEQ multiplex PCR, and TCRdb holds only the in-frame ones, with some missing. The sample includes 120,000 to 150,000 clones, roughly nine tenths of them seen just once. The V gene is TRBV18, the J gene TRBJ2-3, with 14 bases aligning to TRBD2. The sequencing here drew on peripheral blood, taken on day 0 of AZD1222 vaccination. The TCR originated in an adult in good health. The CDR3 sequence: CASSHRTSGGYTDTQYF. The CDR3 region has the DNA TGTGCCAGCTCACACCGGACTAGCGGGGGGTACACAGATACGCAGTATTTT.